This T cell receptor (beta chain) is drawn from a study of identifying expanded T cells in peripheral blood. Study-wide findings and caveats: Roughly two-week clone count variance significantly increased as total template count grew. Differentially abundant clones: 0.95 to 1.5 between replicates, about 15 at approximately 14 days, 19 to 20 at four.

About this clone: Its antigen is not known.

Germline V CDR1 and CDR2: MDHEN, SYDVKM. V lost 7 bases and J lost 5; bases outside the gene matches: 10. The CDR3 length is 15 residues. Sequencing was performed with immunoSEQ multiplex PCR; in TCRdb, only in-frame clones are kept and a portion is missing. Of approximately 100,000 clones listed, roughly 91% were seen once; the top ten hold 16%. No infections or other immune events were documented during collection. This TCR derives from a person aged 18 to 75 in good health. The genes are TRBV28 and TRBJ2-2, with TRBD1 identical over 7 bases. The source material was blood. The CDR3 region has the DNA TGTGCCAGCACCTCGGGGACAGAAAGGACCGGGGAGCTGTTTTTT. Encoded protein: CASTSGTERTGELFF.